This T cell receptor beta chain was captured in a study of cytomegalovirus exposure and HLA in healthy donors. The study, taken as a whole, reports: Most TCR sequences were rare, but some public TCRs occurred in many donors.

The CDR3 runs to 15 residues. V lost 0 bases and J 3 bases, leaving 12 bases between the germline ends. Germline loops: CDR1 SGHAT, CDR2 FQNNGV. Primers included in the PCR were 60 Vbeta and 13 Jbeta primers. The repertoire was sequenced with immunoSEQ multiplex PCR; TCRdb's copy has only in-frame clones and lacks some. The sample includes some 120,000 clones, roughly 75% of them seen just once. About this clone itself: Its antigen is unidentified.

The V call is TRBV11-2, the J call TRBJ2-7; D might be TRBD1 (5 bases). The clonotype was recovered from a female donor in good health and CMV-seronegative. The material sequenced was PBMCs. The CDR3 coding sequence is TGTGCCAGCAGCTTAGAGACAGCCACTCACTACGAGCAGTACTTC. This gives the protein CASSLETATHYEQYF.